The following is a T cell receptor beta chain sequence with its context. This specimen belongs to a study of T cell changes during pregnancy in multiple sclerosis. Sequenced by immunoSEQ multiplex PCR; TCRdb stores in-frame clones only, minus some. The sample yields tens of thousands of clones, around 90% seen once. Between the trimmed V and J ends, which lost 4 bases and 0 bases, there was a span of 9 bases. This CDR3 has 14 residues. The germline CDR1 and CDR2 sequences are LGHNA and YNFKEQ. The specimen comprised peripheral blood, sampled before pregnancy. This sequence was found in a female donor with multiple sclerosis, enrolled in a pregnancy study. The rearrangement links TRBV4-2 to TRBJ2-5; D is possibly TRBD2 (6 bases). Here the CDR3 reads CASSPRENQETQYF. The CDR3 DNA reads as TGTGCCAGCAGCCCCCGGGAGAACCAAGAGACCCAGTACTTC.